This T cell receptor beta chain was retrieved from a study of memory CD4+ T cells and cytomegalovirus serostatus. A word on this clone: This sample also contains other DNA sequences that code for the same CDR3.

Single viable CD3+CD4+CD8-CD45RO+ cells were sorted as the memory CD4+ T cells. The method was immunoSEQ multiplex PCR; TCRdb's version includes in-frame clones alone and lacks a portion of them. The repertoire has 60,000 to 75,000 clones, about three quarters of them found once; the top ten carry almost 0.55%. Germline V lookup: CDR1 MDHEN, CDR2 SYDVKM. The CDR3 consists of 14 residues. With 6 bases removed from V and 0 bases from J, the gap between germline ends came to 9 bases. Sequenced: memory CD4+ T cells from blood. This chain uses TRBV28 with TRBJ1-3; no clear D. The origin of this receptor is an adult in good health and CMV-seronegative. Some clones in this sample may be carry-over from other donors' samples. This chain's CDR3 is CASRTASSGNTIYF. The CDR3 coding sequence is TGTGCCAGCAGGACGGCGAGCTCTGGAAACACCATATATTTT.